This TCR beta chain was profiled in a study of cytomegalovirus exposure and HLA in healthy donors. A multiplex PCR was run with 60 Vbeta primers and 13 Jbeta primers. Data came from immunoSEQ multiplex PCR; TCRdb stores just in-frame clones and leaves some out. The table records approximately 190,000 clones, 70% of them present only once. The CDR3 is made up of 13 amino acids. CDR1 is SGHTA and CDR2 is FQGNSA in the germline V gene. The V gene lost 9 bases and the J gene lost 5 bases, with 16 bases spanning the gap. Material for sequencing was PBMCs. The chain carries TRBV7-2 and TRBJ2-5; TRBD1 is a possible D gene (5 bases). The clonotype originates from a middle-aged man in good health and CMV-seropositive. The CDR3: CASNYRPGETQYF. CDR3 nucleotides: TGTGCCAGTAACTACAGGCCCGGGGAGACCCAGTACTTC.